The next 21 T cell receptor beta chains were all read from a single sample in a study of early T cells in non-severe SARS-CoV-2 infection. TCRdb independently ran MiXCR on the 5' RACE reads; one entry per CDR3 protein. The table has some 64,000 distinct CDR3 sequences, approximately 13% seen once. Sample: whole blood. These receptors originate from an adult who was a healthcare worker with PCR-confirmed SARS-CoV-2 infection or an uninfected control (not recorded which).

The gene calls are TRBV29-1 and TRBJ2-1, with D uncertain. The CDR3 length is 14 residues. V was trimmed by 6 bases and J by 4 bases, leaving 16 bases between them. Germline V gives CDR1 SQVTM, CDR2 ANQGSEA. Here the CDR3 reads CSVGPGLGYNEQFF. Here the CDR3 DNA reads TGCAGCGTCGGCCCGGGCCTAGGATACAATGAGCAGTTCTTC.

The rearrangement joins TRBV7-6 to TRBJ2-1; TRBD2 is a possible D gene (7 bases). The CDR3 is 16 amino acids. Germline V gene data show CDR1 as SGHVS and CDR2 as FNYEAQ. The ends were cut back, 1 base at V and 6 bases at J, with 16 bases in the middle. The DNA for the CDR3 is TGTGCCAGCAGCTTAGTGCCCGGGGGCGGGGGCAATGAGCAGTTCTTC. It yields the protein CASSLVPGGGGNEQFF.

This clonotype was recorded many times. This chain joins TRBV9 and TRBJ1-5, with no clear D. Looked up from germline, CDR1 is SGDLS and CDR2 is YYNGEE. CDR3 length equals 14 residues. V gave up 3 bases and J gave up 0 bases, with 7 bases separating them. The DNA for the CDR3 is TGTGCCAGCAGCGCGACGGATAGCAATCAGCCCCAGCATTTT. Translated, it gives CASSATDSNQPQHF.

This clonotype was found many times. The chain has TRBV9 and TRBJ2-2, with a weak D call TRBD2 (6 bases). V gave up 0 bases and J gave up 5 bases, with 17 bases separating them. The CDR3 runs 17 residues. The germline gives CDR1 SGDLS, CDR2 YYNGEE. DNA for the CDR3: TGTGCCAGCAGCGTAGACCCCATGACTAGTGGTACCGGGGAGCTGTTTTTT. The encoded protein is CASSVDPMTSGTGELFF.

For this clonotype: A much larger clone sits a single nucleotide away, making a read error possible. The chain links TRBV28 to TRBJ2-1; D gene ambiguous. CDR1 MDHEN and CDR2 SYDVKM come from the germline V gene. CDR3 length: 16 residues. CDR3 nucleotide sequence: TGTGCCAGCAGTCCCGACAACTCTGGCTCCTTCAATGAGCAGTTCTTC. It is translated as CASSPDNSGSFNEQFF. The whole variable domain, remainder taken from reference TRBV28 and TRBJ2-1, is DVKVTQSSRYLVKRTGEKVFLECVQDMDHENMFWYRQDPGLGLRLIYFSYDVKMKEKGDIPEGYSVSREKKERFSLILESASTNQTSMYLCASSPDNSGSFNEQFFGPGTRLTVL.

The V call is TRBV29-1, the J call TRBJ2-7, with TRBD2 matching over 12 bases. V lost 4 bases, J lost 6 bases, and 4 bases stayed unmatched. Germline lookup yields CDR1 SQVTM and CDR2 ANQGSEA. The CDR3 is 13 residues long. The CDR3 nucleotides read TGCAGCGTTGCGCCTAGCGGGAGGGCCGAGCAGTACTTC. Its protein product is CSVAPSGRAEQYF.

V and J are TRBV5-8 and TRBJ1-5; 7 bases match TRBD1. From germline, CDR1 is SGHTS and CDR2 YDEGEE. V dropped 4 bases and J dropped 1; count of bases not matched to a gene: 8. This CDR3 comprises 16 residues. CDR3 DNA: TGTGCCAGCAGCAGAGGGGGCGGAGGGAGCAATCAGCCCCAGCATTTT. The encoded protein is CASSRGGGGSNQPQHF.

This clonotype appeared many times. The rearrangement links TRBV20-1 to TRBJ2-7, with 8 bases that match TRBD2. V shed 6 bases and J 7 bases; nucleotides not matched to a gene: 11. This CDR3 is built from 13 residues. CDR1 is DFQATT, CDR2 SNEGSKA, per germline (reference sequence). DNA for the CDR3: TGCAGTGCCGGCGGAGCGGGAGCGGGAGAGCAGTACTTC. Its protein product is CSAGGAGAGEQYF.

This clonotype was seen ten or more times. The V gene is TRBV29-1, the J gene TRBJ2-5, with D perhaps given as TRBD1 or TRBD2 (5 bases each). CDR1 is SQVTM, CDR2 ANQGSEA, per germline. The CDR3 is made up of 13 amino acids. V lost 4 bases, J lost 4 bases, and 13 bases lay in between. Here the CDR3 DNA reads TGCAGCGTTGCTGCTAGCCAGGGAGAGACCCAGTACTTC. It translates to CSVAASQGETQYF.

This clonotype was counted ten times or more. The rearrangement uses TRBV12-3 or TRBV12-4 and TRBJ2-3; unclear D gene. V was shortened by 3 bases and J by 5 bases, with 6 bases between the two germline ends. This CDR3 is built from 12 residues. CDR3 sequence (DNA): TGTGCCAGCAGTTTCTCTAGAGATACGCAGTATTTT. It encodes CASSFSRDTQYF.

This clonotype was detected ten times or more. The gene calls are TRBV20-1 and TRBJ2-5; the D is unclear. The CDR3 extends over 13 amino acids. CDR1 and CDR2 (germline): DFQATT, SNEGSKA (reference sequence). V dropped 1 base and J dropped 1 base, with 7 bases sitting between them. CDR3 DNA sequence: TGCAGTGCTAGAGGGTCGATCCAAGAGACCCAGTACTTC. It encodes CSARGSIQETQYF.

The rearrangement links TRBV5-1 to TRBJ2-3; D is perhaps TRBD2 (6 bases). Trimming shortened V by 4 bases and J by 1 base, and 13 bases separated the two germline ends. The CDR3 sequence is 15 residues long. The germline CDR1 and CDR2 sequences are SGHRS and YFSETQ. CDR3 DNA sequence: TGCGCCAGCAGCGTGGAGGGCCTTGGCACAGATACGCAGTATTTT. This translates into CASSVEGLGTDTQYF.

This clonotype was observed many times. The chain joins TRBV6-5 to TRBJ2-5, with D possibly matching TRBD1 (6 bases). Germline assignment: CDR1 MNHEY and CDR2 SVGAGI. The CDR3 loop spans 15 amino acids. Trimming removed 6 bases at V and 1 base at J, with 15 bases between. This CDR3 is CASRHLIGGQETQYF. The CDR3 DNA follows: TGTGCCAGCAGACACTTGATAGGGGGCCAAGAGACCCAGTACTTC.

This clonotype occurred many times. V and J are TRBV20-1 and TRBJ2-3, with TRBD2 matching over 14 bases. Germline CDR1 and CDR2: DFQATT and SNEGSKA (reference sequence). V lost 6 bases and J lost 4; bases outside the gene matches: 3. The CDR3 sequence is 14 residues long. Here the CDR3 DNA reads TGCAGTGCGCGGGGACTAGCGGGAGCAGATACGCAGTATTTT. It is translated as CSARGLAGADTQYF.

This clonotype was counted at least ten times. The CDR3 here is CASRGRVYGYTF. The CDR3 DNA reads TGTGCCAGCAGAGGCAGGGTTTATGGCTACACCTTC. This chain links TRBV28 with TRBJ1-2, with a tentative D call TRBD1 (5 bases). Trimming stripped 6 bases from V and 5 bases from J, with 10 bases between. Germline V gene lookup returns CDR1 MDHEN and CDR2 SYDVKM. This CDR3 has 12 residues.

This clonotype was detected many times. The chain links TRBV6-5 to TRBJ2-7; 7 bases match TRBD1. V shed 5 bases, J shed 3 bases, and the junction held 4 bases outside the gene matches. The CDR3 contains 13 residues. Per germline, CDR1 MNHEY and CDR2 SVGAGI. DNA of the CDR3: TGTGCCAGCAGTCCGGACAGGAGCTACGAGCAGTACTTC. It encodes CASSPDRSYEQYF.

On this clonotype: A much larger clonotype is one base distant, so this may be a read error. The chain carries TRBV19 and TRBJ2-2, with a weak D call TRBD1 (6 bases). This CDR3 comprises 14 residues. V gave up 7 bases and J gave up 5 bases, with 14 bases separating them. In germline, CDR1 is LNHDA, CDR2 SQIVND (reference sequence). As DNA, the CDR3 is TGTGCCAGTAAGCCGGCAGGGGTGACCGGGGAGCTGTTTTTT. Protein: CASKPAGVTGELFF.

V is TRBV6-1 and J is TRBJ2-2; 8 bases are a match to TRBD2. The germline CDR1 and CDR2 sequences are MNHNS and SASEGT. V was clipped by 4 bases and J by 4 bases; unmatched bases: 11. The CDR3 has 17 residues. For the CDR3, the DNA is TGTGCCAGCAGTGCACCCCGGCTAGCGGGCCTCACCGGGGAGCTGTTTTTT. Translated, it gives CASSAPRLAGLTGELFF.

The CDR3, as DNA: TGTGCCAGCAGCCCGCTAGCGGGACAGAGCTCCTACAATGAGCAGTTCTTC. This encodes CASSPLAGQSSYNEQFF. The genes are TRBV9 and TRBJ2-1; 9 bases fit TRBD2. V gave up 4 bases and J gave up 0 bases; unmatched junction bases: 8. Germline CDR1 reads SGDLS; CDR2 reads YYNGEE. The CDR3 runs 17 residues.

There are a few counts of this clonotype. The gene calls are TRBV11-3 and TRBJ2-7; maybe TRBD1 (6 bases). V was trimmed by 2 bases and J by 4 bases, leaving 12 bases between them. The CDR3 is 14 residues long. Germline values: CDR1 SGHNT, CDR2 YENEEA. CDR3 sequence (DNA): TGTGCCAGCAGCTTAAGCACAGGGAAGTACGAGCAGTACTTC. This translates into CASSLSTGKYEQYF. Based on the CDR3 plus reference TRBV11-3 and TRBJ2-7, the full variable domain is EAGVVQSPRYKIIEKKQPVAFWCNPISGHNTLYWYLQNLGQGPELLIRYENEEAVDDSQLPKDRFSAERLKGVDSTLKIQPAELGDSAVYLCASSLSTGKYEQYFGPGTRLTVT.

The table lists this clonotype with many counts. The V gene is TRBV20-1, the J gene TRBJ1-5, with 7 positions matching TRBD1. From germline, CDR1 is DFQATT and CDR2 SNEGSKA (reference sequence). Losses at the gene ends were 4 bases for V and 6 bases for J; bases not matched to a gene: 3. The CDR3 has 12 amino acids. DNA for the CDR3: TGCAGTGCTAAGGCAGGGGGTCAGCCCCAGCATTTT. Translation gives CSAKAGGQPQHF.